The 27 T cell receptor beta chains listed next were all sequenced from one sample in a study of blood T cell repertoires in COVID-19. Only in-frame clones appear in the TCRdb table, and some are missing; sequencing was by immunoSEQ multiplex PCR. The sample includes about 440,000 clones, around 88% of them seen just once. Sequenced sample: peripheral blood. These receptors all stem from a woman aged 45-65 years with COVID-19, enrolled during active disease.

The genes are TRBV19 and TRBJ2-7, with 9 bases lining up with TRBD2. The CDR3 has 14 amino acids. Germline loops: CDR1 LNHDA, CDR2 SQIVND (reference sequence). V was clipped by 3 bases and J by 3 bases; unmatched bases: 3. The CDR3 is CASSMGSGGYEQYF. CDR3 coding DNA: TGTGCCAGTAGTATGGGTAGCGGGGGCTACGAGCAGTACTTC.

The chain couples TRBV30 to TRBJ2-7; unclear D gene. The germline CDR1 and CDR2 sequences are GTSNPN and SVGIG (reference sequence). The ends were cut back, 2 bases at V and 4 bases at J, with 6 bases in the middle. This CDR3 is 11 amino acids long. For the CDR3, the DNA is TGTGCCTGGAGTCGAGGATACGAGCAGTACTTC. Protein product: CAWSRGYEQYF. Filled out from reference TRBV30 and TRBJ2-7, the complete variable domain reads SQTIHQWPATLVQPVGSPLSLECTVEGTSNPNLYWYRQAAGRGLQLLFYSVGIGQISSEVPQNLSASRPQDRQFILSSKKLLLSDSGFYLCAWSRGYEQYFGPGTRLTVT.

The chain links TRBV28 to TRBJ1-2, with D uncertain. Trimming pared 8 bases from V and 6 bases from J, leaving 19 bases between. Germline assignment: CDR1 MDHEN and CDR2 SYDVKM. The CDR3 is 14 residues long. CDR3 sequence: CASGSGRGSNGYTF. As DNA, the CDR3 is TGTGCCAGCGGCAGTGGGAGAGGGTCCAATGGCTACACCTTC.

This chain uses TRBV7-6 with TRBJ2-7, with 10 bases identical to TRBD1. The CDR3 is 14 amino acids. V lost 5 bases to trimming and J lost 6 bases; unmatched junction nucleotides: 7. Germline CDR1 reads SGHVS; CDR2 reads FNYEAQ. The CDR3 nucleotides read TGTGCCAGCAGCCTGACAGGGGGCGCCCCCGAGCAGTACTTC. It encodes CASSLTGGAPEQYF.

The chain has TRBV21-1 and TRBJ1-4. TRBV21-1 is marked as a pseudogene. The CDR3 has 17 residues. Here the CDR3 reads CASISPQQGRTNEKLFF. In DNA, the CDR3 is TGTGCCAGCATTTCCCCCCAACAAGGGAGGACTAATGAAAAACTGTTTTTT.

This CDR3 is CASSMIAGWGSDTGELFF. Here the CDR3 DNA reads TGTGCCAGTAGTATGATCGCAGGGTGGGGATCGGACACCGGGGAGCTGTTTTTT. The chain recombines TRBV19 with TRBJ2-2, with a tentative D call TRBD1 (5 bases). Per germline, CDR1 LNHDA and CDR2 SQIVND (reference sequence). This CDR3 spans 18 amino acids. The V and J ends lost 3 bases and 3 bases respectively, with 20 bases between them.

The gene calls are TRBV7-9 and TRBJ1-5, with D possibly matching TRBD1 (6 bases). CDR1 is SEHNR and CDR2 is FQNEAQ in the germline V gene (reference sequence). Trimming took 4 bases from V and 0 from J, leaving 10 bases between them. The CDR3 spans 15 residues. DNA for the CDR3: TGTGCCAGCAGCTCTCAGGGGAATAGCAATCAGCCCCAGCATTTT. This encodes CASSSQGNSNQPQHF.

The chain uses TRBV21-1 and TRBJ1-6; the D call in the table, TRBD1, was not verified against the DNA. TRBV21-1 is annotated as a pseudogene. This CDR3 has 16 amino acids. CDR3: CASSYPLGQDNSPLHF. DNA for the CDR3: TGTGCCAGCAGTTACCCCCTGGGACAGGATAATTCACCCCTCCACTTT.

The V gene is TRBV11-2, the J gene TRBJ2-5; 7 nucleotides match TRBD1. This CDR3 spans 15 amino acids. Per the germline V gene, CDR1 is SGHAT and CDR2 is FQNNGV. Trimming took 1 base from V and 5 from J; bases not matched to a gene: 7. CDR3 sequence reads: CASSLGRGLRETQYF. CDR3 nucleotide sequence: TGTGCCAGCAGCTTAGGAAGGGGGCTTAGGGAGACCCAGTACTTC.

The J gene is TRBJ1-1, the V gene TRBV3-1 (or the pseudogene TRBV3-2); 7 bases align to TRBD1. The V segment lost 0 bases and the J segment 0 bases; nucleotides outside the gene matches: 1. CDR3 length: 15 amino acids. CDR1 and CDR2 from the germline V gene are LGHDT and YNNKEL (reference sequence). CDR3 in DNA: TGTGCCAGCAGCCAAGAGGGACAGCTGAACACTGAAGCTTTCTTT. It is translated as CASSQEGQLNTEAFF.

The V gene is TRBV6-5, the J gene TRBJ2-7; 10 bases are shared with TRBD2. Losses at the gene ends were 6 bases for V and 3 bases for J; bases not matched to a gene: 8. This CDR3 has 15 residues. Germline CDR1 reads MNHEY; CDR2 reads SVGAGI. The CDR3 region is CASRIGASGGYEQYF. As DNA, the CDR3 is TGTGCCAGCAGAATAGGGGCTAGCGGGGGCTACGAGCAGTACTTC.

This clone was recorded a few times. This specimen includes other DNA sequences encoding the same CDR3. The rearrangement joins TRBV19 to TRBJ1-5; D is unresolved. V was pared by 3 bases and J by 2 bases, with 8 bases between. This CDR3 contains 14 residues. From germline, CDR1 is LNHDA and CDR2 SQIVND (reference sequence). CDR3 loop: CASSMSGGNQPQHF. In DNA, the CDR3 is TGTGCCAGTAGTATGAGCGGGGGCAATCAGCCCCAGCATTTT.

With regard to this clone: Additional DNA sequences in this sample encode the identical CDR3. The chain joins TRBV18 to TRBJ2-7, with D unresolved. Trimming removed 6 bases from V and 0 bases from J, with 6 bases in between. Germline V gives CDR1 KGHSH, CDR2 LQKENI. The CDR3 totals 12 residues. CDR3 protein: CASSPSSYEQYF. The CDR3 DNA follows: TGTGCCAGCTCTCCTAGCTCCTACGAGCAGTACTTC.

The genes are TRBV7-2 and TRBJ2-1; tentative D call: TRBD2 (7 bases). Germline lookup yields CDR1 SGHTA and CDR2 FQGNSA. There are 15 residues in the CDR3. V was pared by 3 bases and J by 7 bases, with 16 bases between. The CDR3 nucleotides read TGTGCCAGCAGCTTTTGGGGGGGCCAAGGGAATGAGCAGTTCTTC. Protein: CASSFWGGQGNEQFF.

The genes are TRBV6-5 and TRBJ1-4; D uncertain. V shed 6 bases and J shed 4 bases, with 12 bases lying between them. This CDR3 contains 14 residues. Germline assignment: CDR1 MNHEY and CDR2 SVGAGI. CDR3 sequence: CASRSPGGNEKLFF. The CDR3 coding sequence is TGTGCCAGCAGGAGTCCAGGAGGTAATGAAAAACTGTTTTTT.

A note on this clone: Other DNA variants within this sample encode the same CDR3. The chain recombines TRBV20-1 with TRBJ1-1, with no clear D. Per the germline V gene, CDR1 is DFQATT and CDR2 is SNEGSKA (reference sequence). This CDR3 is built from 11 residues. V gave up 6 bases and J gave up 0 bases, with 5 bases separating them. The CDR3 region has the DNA TGCAGTGCCAGGTTGAACACTGAAGCTTTCTTT. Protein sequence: CSARLNTEAFF.

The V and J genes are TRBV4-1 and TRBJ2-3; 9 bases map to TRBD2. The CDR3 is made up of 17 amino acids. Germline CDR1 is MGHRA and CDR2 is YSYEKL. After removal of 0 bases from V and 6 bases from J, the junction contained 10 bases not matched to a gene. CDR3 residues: CASSQDKGGGAADTQYF. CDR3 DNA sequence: TGCGCCAGCAGCCAAGATAAGGGCGGGGGGGCGGCGGATACGCAGTATTTT.

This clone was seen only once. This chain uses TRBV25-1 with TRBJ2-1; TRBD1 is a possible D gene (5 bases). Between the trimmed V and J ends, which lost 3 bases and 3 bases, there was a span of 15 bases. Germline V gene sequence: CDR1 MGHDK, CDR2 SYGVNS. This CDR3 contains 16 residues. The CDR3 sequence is CASSDKDNYRYNEQFF. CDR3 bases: TGTGCCAGCAGTGATAAGGACAACTATCGCTACAATGAGCAGTTCTTC.

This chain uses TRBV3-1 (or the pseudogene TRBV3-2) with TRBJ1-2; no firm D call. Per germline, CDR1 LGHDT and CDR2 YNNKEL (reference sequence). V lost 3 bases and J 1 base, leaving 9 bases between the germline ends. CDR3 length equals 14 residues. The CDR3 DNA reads TGTGCCAGCAGCCATCTCTCAGATAACTATGGCTACACCTTC. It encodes CASSHLSDNYGYTF.

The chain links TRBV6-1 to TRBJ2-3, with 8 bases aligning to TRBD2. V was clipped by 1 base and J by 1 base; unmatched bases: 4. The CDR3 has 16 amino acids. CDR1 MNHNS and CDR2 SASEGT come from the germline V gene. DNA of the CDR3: TGTGCCAGCAGTGAAGTAGGGCGGGGGGGCACAGATACGCAGTATTTT. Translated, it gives CASSEVGRGGTDTQYF.

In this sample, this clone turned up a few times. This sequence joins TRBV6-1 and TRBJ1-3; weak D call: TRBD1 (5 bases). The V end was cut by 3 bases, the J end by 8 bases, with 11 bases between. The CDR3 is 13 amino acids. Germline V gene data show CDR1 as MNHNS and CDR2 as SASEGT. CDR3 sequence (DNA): TGTGCCAGCAGTGACAGGTCGGGGGACACCATATATTTT. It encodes CASSDRSGDTIYF.

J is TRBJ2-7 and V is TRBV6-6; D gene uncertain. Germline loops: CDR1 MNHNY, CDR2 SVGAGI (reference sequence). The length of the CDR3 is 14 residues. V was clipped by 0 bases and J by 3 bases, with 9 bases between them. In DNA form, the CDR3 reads TGTGCCAGCAGTTACTCTGGCGGATACTACGAGCAGTACTTC. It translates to CASSYSGGYYEQYF.

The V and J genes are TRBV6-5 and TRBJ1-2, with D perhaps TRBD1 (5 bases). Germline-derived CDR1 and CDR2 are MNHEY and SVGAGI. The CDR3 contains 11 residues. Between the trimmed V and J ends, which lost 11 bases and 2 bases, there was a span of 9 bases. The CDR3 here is CASRVNYGYTF. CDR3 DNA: TGTGCCTCCAGGGTCAACTATGGCTACACCTTC.

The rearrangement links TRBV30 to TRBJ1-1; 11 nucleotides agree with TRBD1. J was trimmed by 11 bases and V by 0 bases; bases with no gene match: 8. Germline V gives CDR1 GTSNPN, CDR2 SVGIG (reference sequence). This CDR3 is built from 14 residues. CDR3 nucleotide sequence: TGTGCCTGGAGTGTGGTTCGGACAGGGGGCCGGGCTTTCTTT. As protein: CAWSVVRTGGRAFF.

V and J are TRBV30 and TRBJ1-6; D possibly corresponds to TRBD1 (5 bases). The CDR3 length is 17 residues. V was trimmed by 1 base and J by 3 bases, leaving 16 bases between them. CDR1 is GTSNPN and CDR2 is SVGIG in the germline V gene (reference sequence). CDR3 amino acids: CAWSGQGATLYNSPLHF. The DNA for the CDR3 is TGTGCCTGGAGTGGGCAGGGCGCGACACTCTATAATTCACCCCTCCACTTT.

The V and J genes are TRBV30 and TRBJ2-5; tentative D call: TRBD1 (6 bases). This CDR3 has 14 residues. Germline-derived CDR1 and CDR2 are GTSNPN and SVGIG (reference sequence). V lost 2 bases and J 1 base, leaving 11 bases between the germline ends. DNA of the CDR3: TGTGCCTGGAGTCTCACAGGGTTCCAAGAGACCCAGTACTTC. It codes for CAWSLTGFQETQYF.

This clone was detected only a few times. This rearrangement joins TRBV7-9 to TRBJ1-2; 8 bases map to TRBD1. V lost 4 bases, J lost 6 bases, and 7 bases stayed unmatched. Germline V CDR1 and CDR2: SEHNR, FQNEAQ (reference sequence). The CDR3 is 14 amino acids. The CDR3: CASSSGTGSNGYTF. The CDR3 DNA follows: TGTGCCAGCAGCTCCGGGACAGGCTCGAATGGCTACACCTTC.